Below are 29 T cell receptor beta chains sequenced from a single sample in a study of CD8+CD57+ T cells in acquired aplastic anemia. Patients selected for sequencing had displayed CD8+CD57+ cell expansion by flow cytometry. Researchers used genomic DNA as the template to profile TCR beta VDJ and CDR3. TCRdb itself ran the reads through MiXCR, one entry per CDR3 protein. The sample records 200,000 to 250,000 distinct CDR3 sequences, about half being singletons. The source material was sorted CD4+, CD8+, or CD8+CD57+ T cells (not recorded which) from PBMCs. Every receptor here comes from a human donor with aplastic anemia.

CDR3 protein: CAWGGPNEKLFF. CDR3 in DNA: TGTGCCTGGGGGGGCCCTAATGAAAAACTGTTTTTT. The chain links TRBV30 to TRBJ1-4; TRBD1 might be the D (6 bases). In germline, CDR1 is GTSNPN, CDR2 SVGIG (reference sequence). Trimming shortened V by 5 bases and J by 3 bases, and 7 bases separated the two germline ends. CDR3 size: 12 residues.

This clonotype was counted ten times or more. The J gene is TRBJ2-1, the V gene TRBV19; D is unclear. The CDR3 sequence is 13 residues long. V lost 3 bases to trimming and J lost 5 bases, with 8 bases between them. CDR1 is LNHDA, CDR2 SQIVND, per germline (reference sequence). The CDR3 sequence is CASSILDHNEQFF. CDR3 DNA sequence: TGTGCCAGTAGTATTCTGGATCACAATGAGCAGTTCTTC.

This clonotype was found many times. The gene calls are TRBV6-5 and TRBJ1-2; D not resolved. Per the germline V gene, CDR1 is MNHEY and CDR2 is SVGAGI. Trimming took 7 bases from V and 5 from J, leaving 11 bases between them. The CDR3 length is 12 residues. In DNA form, the CDR3 reads TGTGCCAGCACCTCCGGGAGTTATGGCTACACCTTC. This gives the protein CASTSGSYGYTF.

This clonotype was observed a few times. This chain links TRBV9 with TRBJ2-7; D perhaps matches TRBD1 (6 bases). V lost 4 bases to trimming and J lost 1 base, with 9 bases between them. From germline, CDR1 is SGDLS and CDR2 YYNGEE. The CDR3 has 13 residues. The CDR3 bases are TGTGCCAGCAGCTCCGGGACATCCTACGAGCAGTACTTC. Protein: CASSSGTSYEQYF.

This chain uses TRBV10-3 with TRBJ1-2; tentatively, D is TRBD1 (6 bases). The CDR3 runs 14 residues. In germline, CDR1 is ENHRY, CDR2 SYGVKD. Trimming shortened V by 6 bases and J by 4 bases, and 15 bases separated the two germline ends. CDR3 coding DNA: TGTGCCATCAGCAGACAGGCCGATATCTATGGCTACACCTTC. Translated: CAISRQADIYGYTF.

The gene calls are TRBV25-1 and TRBJ1-1, with 7 bases that match TRBD1. With V trimmed by 6 bases and J by 1 base, 8 bases remained unmatched. This CDR3 comprises 15 residues. Germline V CDR1 and CDR2: MGHDK, SYGVNS. Here the CDR3 DNA reads TGTGCCAGCAGCCACCCGACAGGGCCGAACACTGAAGCTTTCTTT. It is translated as CASSHPTGPNTEAFF. Variable domain in full (rest from reference TRBV25-1 and TRBJ1-1): EADIYQTPRYLVIGTGKKITLECSQTMGHDKMYWYQQDPGMELHLIHYSYGVNSTEKGDLSSESTVSRIRTEHFPLTLESARPSHTSQYLCASSHPTGPNTEAFFGQGTRLTVV.

The chain joins TRBV7-9 to TRBJ1-2; D perhaps matches TRBD1 (5 bases). Germline loops: CDR1 SEHNR, CDR2 FQNEAQ (reference sequence). Trimming took off 0 bases at V and 8 bases at J, with 16 bases between the two ends. CDR3 length: 15 residues. The CDR3 DNA sequence: TGTGCCAGCAGCTTAGCATTGGGGGGGGTCGGAGGCTACACCTTC. It translates to CASSLALGGVGGYTF.

This chain joins TRBV7-9 and TRBJ2-3; maybe TRBD2 (6 bases). The CDR3 runs to 11 residues. CDR1 is SEHNR, CDR2 FQNEAQ, per germline (reference sequence). Trimming took 6 bases from V and 7 from J, leaving 8 bases between them. CDR3 DNA: TGTGCCAGCAGACGGGGGTATACGCAGTATTTT. It encodes CASRRGYTQYF.

In its sample, this clonotype was seen many times. V usage is TRBV5-1 and J usage is TRBJ1-1; D not certain. This CDR3 spans 11 amino acids. The germline gives CDR1 SGHRS, CDR2 YFSETQ. Trimming shortened V by 4 bases and J by 3 bases, and 4 bases separated the two germline ends. In nucleotides, the CDR3 is TGCGCCAGCAGCCGAGACACTGAAGCTTTCTTT. It is translated as CASSRDTEAFF.

The table lists this clonotype with many counts. The chain combines TRBV7-9 with TRBJ2-3; unclear D gene. Germline V CDR1 and CDR2: SEHNR, FQNEAQ (reference sequence). The ends were cut back, 6 bases at V and 7 bases at J, with 8 bases in the middle. This CDR3 has 11 amino acids. The CDR3 loop is CASSSTNTQYF. DNA of the CDR3: TGTGCCAGCAGTTCCACCAATACGCAGTATTTT.

Worth noting for this clonotype: The conserved final phenylalanine or tryptophan is absent from the CDR3, which likely points to a read error. This rearrangement joins TRBV7-9 to TRBJ2-3; TRBD2 matches at 13 bases. There are 16 residues in the CDR3. CDR1 is SEHNR and CDR2 is FQNEAQ in the germline V gene (reference sequence). V lost 4 bases, J lost 2 bases, and 3 bases stayed unmatched. CDR3 amino acids: CASSWGTSGDTDTQYS. In DNA form, the CDR3 reads TGTGCCAGCAGCTGGGGGACTAGCGGGGACACAGATACGCAGTATTCT.

Remarks on this clonotype: One base away lies a much larger clone, so this may be a sequencing read error. V is TRBV19 and J is TRBJ2-2; D ambiguous. The germline V gene has CDR1 LNHDA and CDR2 SQIVND (reference sequence). CDR3 length equals 15 residues. V was pared by 6 bases and J by 4 bases, with 15 bases between. The CDR3 region has the DNA TGTGCCAGTAGATTGGGATTAATGAGCACCGGGGAGCTGTTTTTT. This encodes CASRLGLMSTGELFF.

This chain connects TRBV2 to TRBJ1-4; no clear D. The V end lost 4 bases, the J end lost 5 bases, and 17 bases lay between the germline ends. The length of the CDR3 is 16 residues. CDR1 SNHLY and CDR2 FYNNEI come from the germline V gene. CDR3 region: CASSGLLGSENEKLFF. Here the CDR3 DNA reads TGTGCCAGCAGTGGCCTTCTCGGGTCGGAGAATGAAAAACTGTTTTTT.

This clonotype was picked up one time. J is TRBJ1-2 and V is TRBV15, with D tentatively TRBD1 (5 bases). The CDR3 covers 13 residues. Trimming removed 1 base from V and 4 bases from J, with 7 bases in between. Germline V lookup: CDR1 LNHNV, CDR2 YYDKDF (reference sequence). The CDR3: CATSRGGIYGYTF. The DNA for the CDR3 is TGTGCCACCAGCAGAGGGGGGATCTATGGCTACACCTTC.

The gene calls are TRBV2 and TRBJ2-7, with 7 bases that match TRBD1. The CDR3 has 14 amino acids. Germline loops: CDR1 SNHLY, CDR2 FYNNEI. V gave up 4 bases and J gave up 7 bases; unmatched junction bases: 10. CDR3 sequence (DNA): TGTGCCAGCAGTGTGAAGGGGGCGGTTGTTGAGCAGTACTTC. Amino acid sequence: CASSVKGAVVEQYF.

The count of this clonotype is one. This chain uses TRBV7-6 with TRBJ2-7; D remains unclear. CDR3 length: 13 residues. V was pared by 5 bases and J by 6 bases, with 14 bases between. Germline CDR1 is SGHVS and CDR2 is FNYEAQ. CDR3: CASSLDVPGEQYF. The DNA for the CDR3 is TGTGCCAGCAGCCTCGACGTACCTGGCGAGCAGTACTTC.

The genes are TRBV20-1 and TRBJ1-5; TRBD1 matches 9 bases. Unmatched junction bases numbered 3, after V lost 2 bases and J lost 4 bases. CDR1 is DFQATT and CDR2 is SNEGSKA in the germline V gene (reference sequence). The CDR3 loop spans 14 amino acids. The CDR3: CSARSGTGNQPQHF. The CDR3 DNA reads TGCAGTGCTAGATCCGGGACAGGGAATCAGCCCCAGCATTTT.

There are many counts of this clonotype. The chain carries TRBV5-1 and TRBJ2-1; D may be TRBD1 or TRBD2 (7 bases each). V lost 3 bases, J lost 3 bases, and 13 bases lay in between. Germline V gene data show CDR1 as SGHRS and CDR2 as YFSETQ. The CDR3 is made up of 15 amino acids. CDR3 loop: CASSYQGGIYNEQFF. CDR3 in DNA: TGCGCCAGCAGCTACCAGGGGGGGATCTACAATGAGCAGTTCTTC.

The rearrangement joins TRBV5-4 to TRBJ1-6; no clear D. Trimming took 6 bases from V and 8 from J, leaving 12 bases between them. Germline assignment: CDR1 SGHNT and CDR2 YYREEE (reference sequence). This CDR3 has 13 residues. In DNA, the CDR3 is TGTGCCAGCACAACGACACGGGATTCACCCCTCCACTTT. Amino acid sequence: CASTTTRDSPLHF.

The chain recombines TRBV15 with TRBJ2-5; D is possibly TRBD2 (6 bases). Germline CDR1 LNHNV, CDR2 YYDKDF (reference sequence). This CDR3 has 15 residues. V lost 3 bases and J lost 1, with 12 bases in between. CDR3 bases: TGTGCCACCAGCAGTGAGTCGACTAGCCAAGAGACCCAGTACTTC. Protein product: CATSSESTSQETQYF.

This clonotype was seen a handful of times. A read error is possible here, since a much larger clone lies one base away. CDR3 in amino acids: CASTYDTGELFF. As DNA, the CDR3 is TGCGCCAGTACTTACGACACCGGGGAGCTGTTTTTT. J is TRBJ2-2 and V is TRBV5-1; D remains ambiguous. CDR3 length: 12 residues. The V gene lost 8 bases and the J gene lost 3 bases, with 8 bases spanning the gap. From germline, CDR1 is SGHRS and CDR2 YFSETQ. The whole variable domain, remainder taken from reference TRBV5-1 and TRBJ2-2, is KAGVTQTPRYLIKTRGQQVTLSCSPISGHRSVSWYQQTPGQGLQFLFEYFSETQRNKGNFPGRFSGRQFSNSRSEMNVSTLELGDSALYLCASTYDTGELFFGEGSRLTVL.

The V and J genes are TRBV7-9 and TRBJ2-7, with D tentatively TRBD1 (6 bases). The length of the CDR3 is 16 residues. Germline assignment: CDR1 SEHNR and CDR2 FQNEAQ (reference sequence). V was pared by 3 bases and J by 2 bases, with 17 bases between. CDR3 region: CASSFQTPPGAYEQYF. Here the CDR3 DNA reads TGTGCCAGCAGCTTCCAGACTCCTCCAGGGGCCTACGAGCAGTACTTC.

The V call is TRBV9, the J call TRBJ1-2; a weak D match, TRBD1 (6 bases). The germline CDR1 and CDR2 sequences are SGDLS and YYNGEE. The CDR3 spans 15 residues. V was trimmed by 3 bases and J by 0 bases, leaving 12 bases between them. The CDR3 coding sequence is TGTGCCAGCAGCGAACAGGGCACATCTAACTATGGCTACACCTTC. This translates into CASSEQGTSNYGYTF.

This clonotype was seen ten or more times. The chain is built from TRBV7-2 and TRBJ2-7, with 10 bases that match TRBD1. Germline CDR1 reads SGHTA; CDR2 reads FQGNSA. Unmatched junction bases numbered 10, after V lost 5 bases and J lost 6 bases. The CDR3 runs to 15 residues. CDR3 loop: CASSQDRGLIREQYF. DNA of the CDR3: TGTGCCAGCAGCCAAGACAGGGGGCTTATTCGCGAGCAGTACTTC.

This clonotype was counted only a few times. The gene calls are TRBV25-1 and TRBJ2-1, with TRBD1 as a possible D gene (5 bases). V lost 6 bases, J lost 0 bases, and 12 bases lay in between. This CDR3 has 15 amino acids. Germline assignment: CDR1 MGHDK and CDR2 SYGVNS. CDR3 loop: CASSQRQSSYNEQFF. CDR3 coding DNA: TGTGCCAGCAGCCAGCGACAGAGCTCCTACAATGAGCAGTTCTTC.

A remark on this clonotype: This may arise from a read error, as a much more abundant clone is one base away. The CDR3 coding sequence is TGTGCCAGCAGCCAGAGACGGGTCGAAGGCTACACCTTC. Translation: CASSQRRVEGYTF. V usage is TRBV12-3 or TRBV12-4 and J usage is TRBJ1-2, with D unclear. Deletions cut 6 bases from V and 8 bases from J, with 16 bases between. The CDR3 length is 13 residues.

Comments on this clonotype: Just one base apart from a much larger clone, this may be a read error. This CDR3 fails to terminate in the conserved phenylalanine or tryptophan, so it likely reflects a read error. The V gene is TRBV5-1, the J gene TRBJ2-5; 8 nucleotides line up with TRBD2. Germline V gives CDR1 SGHRS, CDR2 YFSETQ. This CDR3 has 16 residues. The V gene end was trimmed by 6 bases and the J gene end by 2 bases; junction bases not matched to a gene: 12. The CDR3 reads CASNRGGEGTQETQYV. CDR3 nucleotides: TGCGCCAGCAACCGGGGGGGAGAAGGGACTCAAGAGACCCAGTACGTC.

This clonotype occurred a few times. The gene calls are TRBV7-2 and TRBJ2-7; 7 positions match TRBD2. This CDR3 region has 17 residues. Germline V lookup: CDR1 SGHTA, CDR2 FQGNSA. Trimming took 1 base from V and 3 from J; bases not matched to a gene: 12. Written as DNA, the CDR3 is TGTGCCAGCAGCTTAGTTGGGGGGGTTACCCGTTTCTACGAGCAGTACTTC. Amino acid sequence: CASSLVGGVTRFYEQYF.

This clonotype occurred many times. The chain couples TRBV19 to TRBJ1-2; 7 nucleotides agree with TRBD1. The CDR3 is 16 amino acids. Germline CDR1 and CDR2: LNHDA and SQIVND (reference sequence). V lost 7 bases, J lost 6 bases, and 17 bases stayed unmatched. CDR3 protein: CASTQITGTVNNGYTF. The CDR3 DNA is TGTGCCAGTACCCAAATTACCGGGACAGTGAACAATGGCTACACCTTC.